These T cell receptor beta chains were read from a single sample in a study of blood T cells in healthy people across ages. MiXCR was run by TCRdb on the 5' RACE reads, yielding one entry per CDR3 protein. The data hold approximately 730,000 distinct CDR3 sequences, with approximately 55% observed a single time. The material sequenced was blood. The receptor set was obtained from an elderly man in good health. Both conserved end residues are part of each CDR3. The D gene is left open where the match is weak. The size field is filled for only some rows; it gives once, few, many or a size class.

CDR3aa	CDR3nt	v_gene	abundance	j_gene	d_gene
CASSRVDSGGDPYEQYF	TGTGCCAGCAGTCGGGTAGATTCAGGGGGGGACCCCTACGAGCAGTACTTC	TRBV6-1	-	TRBJ2-7	-
CSARHGLADYNEQFF	TGCAGTGCTAGGCATGGGCTAGCGGACTACAATGAGCAGTTCTTC	TRBV20-1	-	TRBJ2-1	TRBD2
CASSQALAGGPPYNEQFF	TGTGCCAGCAGCCAAGCGCTAGCGGGAGGGCCCCCCTACAATGAGCAGTTCTTC	TRBV11-2	once	TRBJ2-1	TRBD2
CASSLRASGRIRYAYF	TGTGCCAGCAGTTTAAGGGCTAGCGGGAGGATCAGATACGCGTATTTT	TRBV28	-	TRBJ2-3	TRBD2
CASSYGGQGRYGYTF	TGTGCCAGCAGTTACGGAGGACAGGGACGATATGGCTACACCTTC	TRBV6-5	few	TRBJ1-2	TRBD1
CSARVADRSYEQYF	TGCAGTGCTAGAGTCGCGGACAGGTCCTACGAGCAGTACTTC	TRBV20-1	-	TRBJ2-7	TRBD1
CASSQNSNQPQHF	TGTGCCAGCAGTCAGAATAGCAATCAGCCCCAGCATTTT	TRBV6-6	many	TRBJ1-5	-
CASSLILAYNEQFF	TGTGCCAGCAGTTTAATACTAGCCTACAATGAGCAGTTCTTC	TRBV12-3/TRBV12-4	few	TRBJ2-1	-
CASSQDYWSEINQPQHF	TGTGCCAGCAGCCAAGATTATTGGAGCGAAATAAATCAGCCCCAGCATTTT	TRBV3-1	-	TRBJ1-5	-
CASSPRLDPYEQYF	TGTGCCAGCAGCCCCAGACTGGACCCCTACGAGCAGTACTTC	TRBV3-1	few	TRBJ2-7	-
CTSGRTADPLEQYF	TGTACCAGTGGACGGACAGCGGACCCCTTGGAGCAGTACTTC	TRBV2	-	TRBJ2-5	-
CASRPTSWTQYF	TGTGCCAGCAGACCGACTAGTTGGACGCAGTATTTT	TRBV12-3/TRBV12-4	-	TRBJ2-3	-
CASSPDRGLTEAFF	TGTGCCAGCAGCCCGGACAGGGGGTTGACTGAAGCTTTCTTT	TRBV4-2	-	TRBJ1-1	TRBD1
CASSPPGQNYGYTF	TGTGCCAGCAGCCCTCCGGGACAGAACTATGGCTACACCTTC	TRBV5-4	-	TRBJ1-2	TRBD1
CASSRGFLWTQYF	TGTGCCAGCAGTAGGGGGTTTCTGTGGACCCAGTACTTC	TRBV27	-	TRBJ2-5	-
CASSLSRAGQETQYF	TGTGCCAGCAGTTTATCTCGGGCGGGCCAAGAGACCCAGTACTTC	TRBV27	-	TRBJ2-5	-
CSAPGQADQETQYF	TGCAGTGCGCCCGGACAGGCCGACCAAGAGACCCAGTACTTC	TRBV20-1	-	TRBJ2-5	TRBD1
CASSVEAGGINTQYF	TGTGCCAGCAGCGTAGAGGCGGGAGGGATCAATACGCAGTATTTT	TRBV9	-	TRBJ2-3	TRBD2
CAIAASYEQYF	TGTGCCATCGCAGCGTCCTACGAGCAGTACTTC	TRBV10-3	-	TRBJ2-7	-
CASSLAGAWDEQYF	TGCGCCAGCAGCTTGGCAGGGGCCTGGGACGAGCAGTACTTC	TRBV5-1	-	TRBJ2-7	-
CASSLATAVNQPQHF	TGTGCCAGCAGCTTAGCAACAGCGGTTAATCAGCCCCAGCATTTT	TRBV7-2	few	TRBJ1-5	-
CASSFGQGAEGYTF	TGTGCCAGCAGCTTCGGTCAAGGGGCGGAAGGCTACACCTTC	TRBV7-3	-	TRBJ1-2	-
CASTGFTDTQYF	TGTGCCAGCACTGGATTCACAGATACGCAGTATTTT	TRBV13	-	TRBJ2-3	-
CASSRRQRGAYEQYF	TGTGCCAGCAGCCGTCGTCAGCGGGGGGCCTACGAGCAGTACTTC	TRBV3-1	few	TRBJ2-7	TRBD2
CASSLFRTSGQQETQYF	TGTGCCAGCAGTTTATTCCGGACTAGCGGGCAACAAGAGACCCAGTACTTC	TRBV28	-	TRBJ2-5	TRBD2
CASSPGSQTGTQYF	TGTGCCAGCAGCCCAGGGTCCCAGACTGGGACCCAGTACTTC	TRBV7-2	few	TRBJ2-5	-
CASSFEGNSNQPQHF	TGTGCCAGCAGTTTTGAGGGAAATAGCAATCAGCCCCAGCATTTT	TRBV28	-	TRBJ1-5	-
CASSQTLAASSYNEQFF	TGTGCCAGCAGCCAAACTCTAGCGGCAAGCTCCTACAATGAGCAGTTCTTC	TRBV4-2	few	TRBJ2-1	TRBD2
CASGRGQPNTEAFF	TGTGCCAGCGGGAGGGGACAGCCGAACACTGAAGCTTTCTTT	TRBV2	-	TRBJ1-1	TRBD1
CASRSSGRGNIQYF	TGTGCCAGCAGGTCTAGCGGGAGAGGAAACATTCAGTACTTC	TRBV12-3/TRBV12-4	-	TRBJ2-4	TRBD2
CSARDRGAGGQQYF	TGCAGTGCTAGAGACCGCGGGGCAGGGGGCCAGCAGTACTTC	TRBV20-1	once	TRBJ2-5	TRBD1
CAILAQETQYF	TGTGCCATCCTGGCTCAAGAGACCCAGTACTTC	TRBV6-2/TRBV6-3	-	TRBJ2-5	-
CASSPWRDRTNEKLFF	TGTGCCAGCAGCCCCTGGCGGGACAGAACTAATGAAAAACTGTTTTTT	TRBV7-2	few	TRBJ1-4	TRBD1
CSARPKGGTNEQYF	TGCAGTGCTAGACCAAAGGGCGGGACTAATGAGCAGTACTTC	TRBV20-1	-	TRBJ2-5	TRBD2
CASSAKQGSYEQYF	TGTGCCAGCAGCGCCAAACAGGGCTCCTACGAGCAGTACTTC	TRBV7-2	-	TRBJ2-7	-
CATSDQGQDYGYTF	TGTGCCACCAGTGATCAGGGACAGGACTATGGCTACACCTTC	TRBV24-1	-	TRBJ1-2	TRBD1
CASSLVGRQGASYEQYF	TGTGCCAGCAGCTTAGTGGGGAGACAGGGGGCGTCCTACGAGCAGTACTTC	TRBV7-6	-	TRBJ2-7	TRBD1
CASLANEQFF	TGTGCCAGCCTGGCCAATGAGCAGTTCTTC	TRBV7-9	-	TRBJ2-1	-
CSATQGPSFLDGYTF	TGCAGTGCTACCCAGGGCCCATCTTTTCTGGATGGCTACACCTTC	TRBV20-1	-	TRBJ1-2	-
CASSQLGLAGSETQYF	TGCGCCAGCAGCCAACTAGGACTAGCGGGATCGGAGACCCAGTACTTC	TRBV4-1	-	TRBJ2-5	TRBD2
CASSFGDRVGAFF	TGTGCCAGCAGCTTTGGGGACAGGGTCGGAGCTTTCTTT	TRBV7-8	-	TRBJ1-1	TRBD1
CASRGSGDYNEQFF	TGTGCCAGCAGAGGGAGCGGGGACTACAATGAGCAGTTCTTC	TRBV2	-	TRBJ2-1	TRBD2
CASSTTGGAYEQYF	TGTGCCAGCAGTACGACAGGGGGGGCCTACGAGCAGTACTTC	TRBV12-3/TRBV12-4	-	TRBJ2-7	TRBD1
CASSQGRHRYAYF	TGTGCCAGCAGCCAGGGGCGGCACAGATACGCGTATTTT	TRBV14	-	TRBJ2-3	-
CASSRDGTTYEQYF	TGTGCCAGCAGTCGAGATGGGACAACCTACGAGCAGTACTTC	TRBV2	few	TRBJ2-7	-
CATLSGRAGEQFF	TGTGCCACCCTTAGTGGGAGGGCAGGTGAGCAGTTCTTC	TRBV5-6	-	TRBJ2-1	TRBD2
CASSWDPLSGTQYF	TGTGCCAGCAGCTGGGACCCCTTAAGTGGGACCCAGTACTTC	TRBV7-2	few	TRBJ2-5	-
CASSNRTIEQGITNYGYTF	TGTGCCAGCAGCAACCGGACCATTGAGCAGGGAATCACTAACTATGGCTACACCTTC	TRBV21-1	once	TRBJ1-2	-
CASRETSGRGNEQFF	TGTGCCAGCAGAGAGACTAGCGGGAGGGGGAATGAGCAGTTCTTC	TRBV2	-	TRBJ2-1	TRBD2
CASSPKGTGRAKNIQYF	TGCGCCAGCAGCCCCAAGGGGACAGGGAGAGCCAAAAACATTCAGTACTTC	TRBV4-1	-	TRBJ2-4	TRBD1
CAISRGRSGPSDTQYF	TGTGCCATCAGCCGAGGCCGATCAGGACCCTCGGATACGCAGTATTTT	TRBV10-3	once	TRBJ2-3	-
CASSFGDNEQFF	TGTGCCAGCAGCTTTGGGGACAATGAGCAGTTCTTC	TRBV7-9	few	TRBJ2-1	-
CRGRDLHETQYF	TGCAGGGGTCGGGACCTCCACGAGACCCAGTACTTC	TRBV20-1	-	TRBJ2-5	-
CASSPGAAGAQYF	TGTGCCAGCAGCCCCGGCGCGGCAGGGGCTCAGTACTTC	TRBV7-9	-	TRBJ2-5	-
CASSISDSSYNEQFF	TGTGCCAGTAGCATTAGCGATAGCTCCTACAATGAGCAGTTCTTC	TRBV19	few	TRBJ2-1	-
CASSLERGAGYTF	TGTGCCAGCAGCTTAGAAAGGGGCGCTGGCTACACCTTC	TRBV7-2	few	TRBJ1-2	-
CASSKTAGAWDEQFF	TGCGCCAGCAGCAAAACCGCGGGGGCGTGGGATGAGCAGTTCTTC	TRBV4-1	many	TRBJ2-1	-
CATSEHRGRGETQYF	TGTGCCACCAGTGAGCACAGGGGGCGCGGCGAGACCCAGTACTTC	TRBV24-1	-	TRBJ2-5	TRBD1
CSASRGEQPQHF	TGCAGTGCTAGTCGTGGGGAACAGCCCCAGCATTTT	TRBV20-1	-	TRBJ1-5	-